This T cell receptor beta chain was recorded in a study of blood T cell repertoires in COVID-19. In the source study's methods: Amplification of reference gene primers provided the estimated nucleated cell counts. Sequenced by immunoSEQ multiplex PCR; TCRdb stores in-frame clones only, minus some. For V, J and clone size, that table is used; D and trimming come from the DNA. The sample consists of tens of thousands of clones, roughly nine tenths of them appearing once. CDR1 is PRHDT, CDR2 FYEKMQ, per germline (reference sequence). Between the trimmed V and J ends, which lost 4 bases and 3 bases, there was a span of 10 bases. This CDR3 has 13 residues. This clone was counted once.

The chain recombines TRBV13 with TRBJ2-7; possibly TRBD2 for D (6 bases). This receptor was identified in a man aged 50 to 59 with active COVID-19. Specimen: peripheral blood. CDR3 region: CASSSRDFYEQYF. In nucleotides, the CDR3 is TGTGCCAGCAGCTCGCGGGACTTCTACGAGCAGTACTTC.